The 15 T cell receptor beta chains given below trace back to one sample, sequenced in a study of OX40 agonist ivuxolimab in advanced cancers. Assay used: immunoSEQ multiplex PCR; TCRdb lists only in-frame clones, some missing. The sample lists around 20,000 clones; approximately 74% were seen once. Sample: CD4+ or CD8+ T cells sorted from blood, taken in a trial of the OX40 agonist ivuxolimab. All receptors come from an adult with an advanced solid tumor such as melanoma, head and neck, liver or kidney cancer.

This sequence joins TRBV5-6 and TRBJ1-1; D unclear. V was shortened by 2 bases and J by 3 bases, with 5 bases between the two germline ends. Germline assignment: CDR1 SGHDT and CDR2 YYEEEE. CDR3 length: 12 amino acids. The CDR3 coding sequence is TGTGCCAGCAGCTTTGGGTACACTGAAGCTTTCTTT. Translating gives CASSFGYTEAFF.

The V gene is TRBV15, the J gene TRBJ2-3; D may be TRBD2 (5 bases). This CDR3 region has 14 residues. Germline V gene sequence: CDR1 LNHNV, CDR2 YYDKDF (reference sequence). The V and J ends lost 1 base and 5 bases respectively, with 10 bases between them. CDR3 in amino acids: CATSRAGTLDTQYF. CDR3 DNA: TGTGCCACCAGCAGAGCGGGAACTCTAGATACGCAGTATTTT.

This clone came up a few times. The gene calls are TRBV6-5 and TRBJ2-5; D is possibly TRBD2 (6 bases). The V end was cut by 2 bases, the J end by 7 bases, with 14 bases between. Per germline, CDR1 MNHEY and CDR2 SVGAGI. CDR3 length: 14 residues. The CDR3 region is CASSYSKRGGTQYF. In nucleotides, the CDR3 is TGTGCCAGCAGTTACAGTAAGAGGGGAGGGACCCAGTACTTC.

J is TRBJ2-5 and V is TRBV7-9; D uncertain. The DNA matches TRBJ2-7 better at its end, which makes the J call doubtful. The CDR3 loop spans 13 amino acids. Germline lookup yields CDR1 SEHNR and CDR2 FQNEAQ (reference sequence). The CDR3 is CASGSLSSYEQYF. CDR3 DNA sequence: TGTGCCAGCGGATCTCTGAGCTCCTACGAGCAGTACTTC.

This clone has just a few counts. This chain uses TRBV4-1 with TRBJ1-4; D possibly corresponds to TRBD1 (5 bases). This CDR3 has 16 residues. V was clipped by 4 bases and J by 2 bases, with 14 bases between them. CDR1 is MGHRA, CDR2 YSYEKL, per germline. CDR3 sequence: CASSLRVEATNEKLFF. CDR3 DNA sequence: TGCGCCAGCAGCCTCAGGGTAGAGGCTACTAATGAAAAACTGTTTTTT.

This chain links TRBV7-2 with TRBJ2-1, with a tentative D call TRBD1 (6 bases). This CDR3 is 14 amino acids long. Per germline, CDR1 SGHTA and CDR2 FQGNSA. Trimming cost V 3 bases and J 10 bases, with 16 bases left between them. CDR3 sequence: CASSFGLGAWEQFF. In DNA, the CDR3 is TGTGCCAGCAGCTTTGGATTGGGGGCATGGGAGCAGTTCTTC. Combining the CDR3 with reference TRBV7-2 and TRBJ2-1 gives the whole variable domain GAGVSQSPSNKVTEKGKDVELRCDPISGHTALYWYRQSLGQGLEFLIYFQGNSAPDKSGLPSDRFSAERTGGSVSTLTIQRTQQEDSAVYLCASSFGLGAWEQFFGPGTRLTVL.

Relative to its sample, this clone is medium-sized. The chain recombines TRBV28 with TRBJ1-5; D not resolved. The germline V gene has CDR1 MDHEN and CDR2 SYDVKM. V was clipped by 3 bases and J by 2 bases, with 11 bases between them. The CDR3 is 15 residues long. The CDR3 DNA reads TGTGCCAGCAGTTTGGTGGAAGGCGGCAATCAGCCCCAGCATTTT. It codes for CASSLVEGGNQPQHF.

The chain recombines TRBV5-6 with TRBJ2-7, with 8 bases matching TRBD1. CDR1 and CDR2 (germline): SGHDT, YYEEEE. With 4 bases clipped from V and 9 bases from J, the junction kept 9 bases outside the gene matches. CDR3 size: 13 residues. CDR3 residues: CASSLGQGMGQYF. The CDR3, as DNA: TGTGCCAGCAGCCTCGGACAGGGAATGGGGCAGTACTTC.

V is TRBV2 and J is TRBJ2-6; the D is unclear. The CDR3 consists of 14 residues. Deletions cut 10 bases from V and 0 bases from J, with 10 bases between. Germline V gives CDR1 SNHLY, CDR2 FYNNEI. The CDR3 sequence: CATASDSGANVLTF. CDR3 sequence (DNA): TGTGCCACTGCCTCGGACTCTGGGGCCAACGTCCTGACTTTC.

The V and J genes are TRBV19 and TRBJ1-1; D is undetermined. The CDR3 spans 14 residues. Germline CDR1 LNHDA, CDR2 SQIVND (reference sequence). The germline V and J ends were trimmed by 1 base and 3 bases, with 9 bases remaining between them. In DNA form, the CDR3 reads TGTGCCAGTAGTATAGGTTCAGCCTACACTGAAGCTTTCTTT. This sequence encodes CASSIGSAYTEAFF.

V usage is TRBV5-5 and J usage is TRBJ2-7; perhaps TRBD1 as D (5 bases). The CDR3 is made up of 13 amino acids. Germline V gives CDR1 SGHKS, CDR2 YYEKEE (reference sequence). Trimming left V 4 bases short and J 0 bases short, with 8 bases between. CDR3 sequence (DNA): TGTGCCAGCAGCCCGGACAACTCCTACGAGCAGTACTTC. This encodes CASSPDNSYEQYF.

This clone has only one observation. Here the CDR3 reads CASSVVRAGEYNEQFF. The CDR3 DNA follows: TGTGCCAGCAGCGTAGTAAGAGCGGGAGAGTACAATGAGCAGTTCTTC. The chain combines TRBV9 with TRBJ2-1, with TRBD2 matching over 8 bases. CDR1 and CDR2 (germline): SGDLS, YYNGEE. Losses at the gene ends were 0 bases for V and 4 bases for J; bases not matched to a gene: 6. The CDR3 sequence is 16 residues long.

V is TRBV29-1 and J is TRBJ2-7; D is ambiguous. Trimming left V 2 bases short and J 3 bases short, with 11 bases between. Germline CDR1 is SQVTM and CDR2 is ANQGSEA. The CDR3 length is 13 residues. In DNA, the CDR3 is TGCAGCGTTGAATTCCCCGGGCGCTACGAGCAGTACTTC. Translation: CSVEFPGRYEQYF.

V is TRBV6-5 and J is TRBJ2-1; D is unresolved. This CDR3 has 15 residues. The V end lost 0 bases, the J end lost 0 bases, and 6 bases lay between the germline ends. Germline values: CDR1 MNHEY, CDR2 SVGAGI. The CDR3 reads CASSYSEHSYNEQFF. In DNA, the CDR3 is TGTGCCAGCAGTTACTCGGAGCACTCCTACAATGAGCAGTTCTTC.

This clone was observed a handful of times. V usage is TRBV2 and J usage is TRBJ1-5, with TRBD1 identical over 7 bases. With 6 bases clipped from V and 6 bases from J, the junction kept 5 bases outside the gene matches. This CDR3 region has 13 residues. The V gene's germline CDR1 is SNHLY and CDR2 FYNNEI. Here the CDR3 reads CASREQGSQPQHF. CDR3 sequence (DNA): TGTGCCAGCAGGGAACAGGGGAGTCAGCCCCAGCATTTT.